Listed here are 3 T cell receptor beta chains from one sample, sequenced in a study of cytomegalovirus exposure and HLA in healthy donors. PCR was performed using 60 Vbeta and 13 Jbeta primers. The assay was immunoSEQ multiplex PCR, and TCRdb's table has in-frame clones only and misses some. The sample yields around 150,000 clones, under 75% seen once. The sequenced sample was PBMCs. Receptor source: an older woman in good health and CMV-seropositive.

The gene calls are TRBV4-3 and TRBJ2-1; a possible D gene is TRBD2 (6 bases). Trimming cost V 4 bases and J 11 bases, with 12 bases left between them. CDR3 length: 12 residues. CDR1 is LGHNA and CDR2 is YSLEER in the germline V gene. The DNA for the CDR3 is TGCGCCAGCAGCCTGCCCGGGACTCAGCAGTTCTTC. The encoded protein is CASSLPGTQQFF.

This chain uses TRBV10-3 with TRBJ2-3; 10 bases align to TRBD2. Germline CDR1 is ENHRY and CDR2 is SYGVKD. V was clipped by 3 bases and J by 4 bases; unmatched bases: 7. This CDR3 has 16 amino acids. The DNA of the CDR3 is TGTGCCATCAGTGACCGGGTAGCGGGGGGCCCAGATACGCAGTATTTT. Amino acid sequence: CAISDRVAGGPDTQYF.

The rearrangement uses TRBV2 and TRBJ2-3; 10 positions match TRBD1. Looked up from germline, CDR1 is SNHLY and CDR2 is FYNNEI. V lost 10 bases, J lost 6 bases, and 10 bases stayed unmatched. The CDR3 length is 14 residues. The CDR3, as DNA: TGTGCCACCAGAGGACAGGGGGAGGTGGATACGCAGTATTTT. Translated, it gives CATRGQGEVDTQYF.